These 8 T cell receptor beta chains were all obtained from the same sample, sequenced in a study of cytomegalovirus exposure and HLA in healthy donors. The PCR contained 60 Vbeta and 13 Jbeta primers. Method: immunoSEQ multiplex PCR; TCRdb's copy keeps in-frame clones and lacks some. This repertoire includes approximately 110,000 clones. Source material: PBMCs. The receptors stem from a man in his fifties or sixties in good health and CMV-seronegative.

The chain recombines TRBV29-1 with TRBJ1-1, with 9 bases matching TRBD1. Germline V gives CDR1 SQVTM, CDR2 ANQGSEA. The J segment lost 6 bases and the V segment lost 4 bases, leaving 6 bases of the junction unmatched. The CDR3 runs 13 residues. The CDR3 DNA reads as TGCAGCGTTGCTCGAACAGGGGGCGCTGAAGCTTTCTTT. The encoded protein is CSVARTGGAEAFF.

V is TRBV7-2 and J is TRBJ1-1; D is undetermined. Looked up from germline, CDR1 is SGHTA and CDR2 is FQGNSA. Trimming cost V 0 bases and J 0 bases, with 11 bases left between them. The CDR3 is 16 residues long. CDR3 nucleotide sequence: TGTGCCAGCAGCTTAGCGCTCCGGGTCGTGAACACTGAAGCTTTCTTT. It yields the protein CASSLALRVVNTEAFF.

V and J are TRBV4-3 and TRBJ2-2, with 7 bases matching TRBD1. The CDR3 contains 17 residues. In germline, CDR1 is LGHNA, CDR2 YSLEER. Germline trimming cut 2 bases from V and 7 bases from J; bases unmatched to any gene: 13. CDR3 bases: TGCGCCAGCAGCCAATCGCCCTTTAGACAGGGTGGCGGGGAGCTGTTTTTT. It codes for CASSQSPFRQGGGELFF.

This chain connects TRBV7-2 to TRBJ1-1, with TRBD1 identical over 7 bases. CDR1 and CDR2 (germline): SGHTA, FQGNSA. The V and J ends lost 7 bases and 2 bases, in that order; junction bases with no gene match: 7. This CDR3 spans 14 amino acids. In DNA, the CDR3 is TGTGCCAGCAACCGGAACAGGGGAAACACTGAAGCTTTCTTT. Residues: CASNRNRGNTEAFF.

The chain employs TRBV30 and TRBJ1-5, with D hard to call. V was cut by 5 bases and J by 2 bases, with 10 bases left in between. The CDR3 extends over 13 amino acids. Germline V gene lookup returns CDR1 GTSNPN and CDR2 SVGIG (reference sequence). The CDR3 here is CAWAGSRNQPQHF. The DNA for the CDR3 is TGTGCCTGGGCCGGGAGCCGCAATCAGCCCCAGCATTTT.

V and J are TRBV6-5 and TRBJ2-7, with 9 nucleotides matching TRBD1. This CDR3 has 14 residues. Unmatched junction bases numbered 4, after V lost 5 bases and J lost 2 bases. The germline V gene encodes CDR1 MNHEY and CDR2 SVGAGI. The CDR3 DNA is TGTGCCAGCAGTACTAACAGGGGGCCCTACGAGCAGTACTTC. Translation gives CASSTNRGPYEQYF.

V and J are TRBV18 and TRBJ1-1; 9 bases are a match to TRBD1. The CDR3 totals 17 residues. V gave up 2 bases and J gave up 3 bases; unmatched junction bases: 10. The germline V gene has CDR1 KGHSH and CDR2 LQKENI. For the CDR3, the DNA is TGTGCCAGCTCACCATCCCCCGGTGACAGGGGGGACACTGAAGCTTTCTTT. This gives the protein CASSPSPGDRGDTEAFF.

This rearrangement joins TRBV5-1 to TRBJ2-5, with TRBD1 identical over 8 bases. Trimming took 2 bases from V and 0 from J; bases not matched to a gene: 3. Germline V gene sequence: CDR1 SGHRS, CDR2 YFSETQ. This CDR3 is built from 15 residues. The CDR3, as DNA: TGCGCCAGCAGCTTCAGGACAGGGTACCAAGAGACCCAGTACTTC. This encodes CASSFRTGYQETQYF.